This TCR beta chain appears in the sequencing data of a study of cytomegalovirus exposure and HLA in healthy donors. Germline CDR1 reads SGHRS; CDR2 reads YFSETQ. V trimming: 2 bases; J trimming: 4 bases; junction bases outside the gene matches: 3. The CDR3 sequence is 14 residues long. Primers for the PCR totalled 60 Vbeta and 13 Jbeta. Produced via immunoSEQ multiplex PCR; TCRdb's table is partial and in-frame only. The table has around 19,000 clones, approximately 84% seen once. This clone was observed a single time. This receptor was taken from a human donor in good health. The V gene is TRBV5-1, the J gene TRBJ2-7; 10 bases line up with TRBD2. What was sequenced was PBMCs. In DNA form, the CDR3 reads TGCGCCAGCAGCTTTGGAGCGGGAGGGTACGAGCAGTACTTC. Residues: CASSFGAGGYEQYF.